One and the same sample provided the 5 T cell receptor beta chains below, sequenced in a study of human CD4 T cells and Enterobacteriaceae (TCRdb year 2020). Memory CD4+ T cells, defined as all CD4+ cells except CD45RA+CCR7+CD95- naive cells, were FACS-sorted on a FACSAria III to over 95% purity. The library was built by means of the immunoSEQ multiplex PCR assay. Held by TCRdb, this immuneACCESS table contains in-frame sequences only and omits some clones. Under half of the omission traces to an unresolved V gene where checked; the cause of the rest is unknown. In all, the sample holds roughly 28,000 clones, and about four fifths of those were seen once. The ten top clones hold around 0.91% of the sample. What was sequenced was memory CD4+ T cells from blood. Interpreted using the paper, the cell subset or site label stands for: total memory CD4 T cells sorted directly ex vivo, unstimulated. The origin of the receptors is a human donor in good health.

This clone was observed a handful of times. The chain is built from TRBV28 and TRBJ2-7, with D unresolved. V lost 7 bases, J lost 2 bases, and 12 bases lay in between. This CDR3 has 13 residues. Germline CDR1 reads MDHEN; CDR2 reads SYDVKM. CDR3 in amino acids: CASTLPGTYEQYF. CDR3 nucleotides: TGTGCCAGCACCCTGCCTGGGACCTACGAGCAGTACTTC.

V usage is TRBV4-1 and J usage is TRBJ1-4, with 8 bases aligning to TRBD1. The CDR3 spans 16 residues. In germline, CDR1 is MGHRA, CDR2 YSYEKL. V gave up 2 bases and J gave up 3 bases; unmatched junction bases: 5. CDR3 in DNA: TGCGCCAGCAGCCAACAGGGGGCTGGGGCTAATGAAAAACTGTTTTTT. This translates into CASSQQGAGANEKLFF.

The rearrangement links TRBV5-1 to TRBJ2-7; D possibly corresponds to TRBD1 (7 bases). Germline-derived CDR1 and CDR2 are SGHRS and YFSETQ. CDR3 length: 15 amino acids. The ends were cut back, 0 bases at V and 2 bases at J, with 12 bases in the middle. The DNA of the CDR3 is TGCGCCAGCAGCTTGGGCGGGGACAGCCCCTACGAGCAGTACTTC. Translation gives CASSLGGDSPYEQYF.

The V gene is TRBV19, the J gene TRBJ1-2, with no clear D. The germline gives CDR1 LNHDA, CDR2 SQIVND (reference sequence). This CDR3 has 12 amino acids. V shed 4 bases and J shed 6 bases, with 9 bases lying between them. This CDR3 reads CASSTGLDGYTF. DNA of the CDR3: TGTGCCAGTAGTACCGGACTGGATGGCTACACCTTC. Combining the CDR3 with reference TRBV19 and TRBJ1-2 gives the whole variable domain DGGITQSPKYLFRKEGQNVTLSCEQNLNHDAMYWYRQDPGQGLRLIYYSQIVNDFQKGDIAEGYSVSREKKESFPLTVTSAQKNPTAFYLCASSTGLDGYTFGSGTRLTVV.

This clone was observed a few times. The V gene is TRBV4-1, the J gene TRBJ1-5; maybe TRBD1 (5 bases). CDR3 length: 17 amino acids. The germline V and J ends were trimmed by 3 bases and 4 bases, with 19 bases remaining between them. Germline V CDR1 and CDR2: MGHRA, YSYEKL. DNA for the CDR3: TGCGCCAGCAGCCAGCTGATCGGGACTCCTAATAATCAGCCCCAGCATTTT. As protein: CASSQLIGTPNNQPQHF.